The 14 T cell receptor beta chains below were found in one sample sequenced in a study of shared clonotypes between healthy human individuals. Data came from immunoSEQ multiplex PCR; TCRdb stores just in-frame clones and leaves some out. Among about 2.3 million clones listed, around 90% were seen once. What was sequenced was naive CD4+ T cells from PBMCs. Specified subset: CD45RA+ positively selected. The receptors come from a man younger than 35 in good health. Some clones in this sample may be carry-over from other donors' samples.

The chain is built from TRBV5-4 and TRBJ2-7, with a tentative D call TRBD1 (6 bases). Per the germline V gene, CDR1 is SGHNT and CDR2 is YYREEE (reference sequence). Trimming removed 0 bases from V and 9 bases from J, with 22 bases in between. CDR3 length: 16 amino acids. The CDR3 DNA is TGTGCCAGCAGCTTGGGCCTCTCCCAGGGGACGAGGGGGCAGTACTTC. Translating gives CASSLGLSQGTRGQYF.

The V and J genes are TRBV5-4 and TRBJ2-2, with D perhaps TRBD1 (6 bases). The CDR3 has 15 residues. Germline V gene lookup returns CDR1 SGHNT and CDR2 YYREEE (reference sequence). V was shortened by 0 bases and J by 1 base, with 7 bases between the two germline ends. CDR3 coding DNA: TGTGCCAGCAGCTTGGTGACAGGGAACACCGGGGAGCTGTTTTTT. The encoded protein is CASSLVTGNTGELFF.

In the case of this clone: The sample contains more than one DNA sequence encoding this CDR3. This chain links TRBV6-5 with TRBJ2-7; D is undetermined. The CDR3 extends over 11 amino acids. Germline lookup yields CDR1 MNHEY and CDR2 SVGAGI. V was trimmed by 6 bases and J by 4 bases, leaving 7 bases between them. This chain's CDR3 is CASSQNYEQYF. In DNA, the CDR3 is TGTGCCAGCAGCCAAAATTACGAGCAGTACTTC.

The chain joins TRBV5-4 to TRBJ1-2; D not resolved. The CDR3 sequence is 13 residues long. The germline V gene has CDR1 SGHNT and CDR2 YYREEE (reference sequence). With 1 base removed from V and 4 bases from J, the gap between germline ends came to 8 bases. CDR3 sequence: CASSLPAAYGYTF. The CDR3 DNA is TGTGCCAGCAGCTTGCCAGCTGCCTATGGCTACACCTTC.

V is TRBV7-9 and J is TRBJ2-5; no clear D gene. V was shortened by 5 bases and J by 3 bases, with 10 bases between the two germline ends. Germline V gene lookup returns CDR1 SEHNR and CDR2 FQNEAQ (reference sequence). The CDR3 sequence is 13 residues long. This chain's CDR3 is CASSPRREETQYF. Here the CDR3 DNA reads TGTGCCAGCAGCCCCAGAAGGGAAGAGACCCAGTACTTC.

The gene calls are TRBV27 and TRBJ2-6; a possible D gene is TRBD2 (6 bases). CDR1 is MNHEY, CDR2 SMNVEV, per germline (reference sequence). The V end was cut by 4 bases, the J end by 4 bases, with 11 bases between. The CDR3 spans 15 residues. The CDR3, as DNA: TGTGCCAGCAGTTCCGTAGCGGCCGGGGCCAACGTCCTGACTTTC. It encodes CASSSVAAGANVLTF.

This clone has just one count. CDR3 sequence: CASREGPGELFF. The CDR3 DNA is TGCGCCAGCAGAGAGGGCCCCGGGGAGCTGTTTTTT. The rearrangement uses TRBV5-1 and TRBJ2-2, with a possible D match to TRBD2 (5 bases). Between the trimmed V and J ends, which lost 5 bases and 6 bases, there was a span of 8 bases. Per germline, CDR1 SGHRS and CDR2 YFSETQ. This CDR3 comprises 12 residues. The variable domain in full, with the rest retrieved from reference TRBV5-1 and TRBJ2-2, is KAGVTQTPRYLIKTRGQQVTLSCSPISGHRSVSWYQQTPGQGLQFLFEYFSETQRNKGNFPGRFSGRQFSNSRSEMNVSTLELGDSALYLCASREGPGELFFGEGSRLTVL.

The chain has TRBV11-1 and TRBJ2-3; no clear D gene. The CDR3 is made up of 17 amino acids. Trimming shortened V by 5 bases and J by 0 bases, and 18 bases separated the two germline ends. Germline CDR1 SGHAT, CDR2 FQDESV (reference sequence). The CDR3 spells CASSLHRGGSSTDTQYF. The CDR3 coding sequence is TGTGCCAGCAGCCTTCACCGTGGCGGCTCTAGCACAGATACGCAGTATTTT.

The chain couples TRBV18 to TRBJ1-2; 7 bases align to TRBD1. Germline CDR1 KGHSH, CDR2 LQKENI. The CDR3 loop spans 13 amino acids. V shed 5 bases, J shed 4 bases, and the junction held 4 bases outside the gene matches. CDR3 sequence (DNA): TGTGCCAGCTCAGGGACAGCGACCTATGGCTACACCTTC. Amino acid sequence: CASSGTATYGYTF.

This chain connects TRBV5-6 to TRBJ2-1; TRBD2 aligns across 13 bases. The germline V gene has CDR1 SGHDT and CDR2 YYEEEE. This CDR3 spans 17 amino acids. V lost 4 bases and J lost 6; bases outside the gene matches: 10. CDR3 amino acids: CASSRTSGRGPANEQFF. In DNA, the CDR3 is TGTGCCAGCAGCAGGACTAGCGGGAGAGGTCCCGCCAATGAGCAGTTCTTC.

This clone came up a few times. This chain's CDR3 is CASSDTAPGGNTIYF. The CDR3, as DNA: TGTGCCAGCAGCGATACGGCGCCGGGTGGAAACACCATATATTTT. The rearrangement uses TRBV9 and TRBJ1-3; D is unresolved. Germline lookup yields CDR1 SGDLS and CDR2 YYNGEE. V lost 3 bases and J 3 bases, leaving 13 bases between the germline ends. The CDR3 consists of 15 residues.

This CDR3 reads CASSDSGSRPSYNEQFF. The CDR3 coding sequence is TGTGCCAGCAGCGATAGCGGAAGTCGTCCCTCTTACAATGAGCAGTTCTTC. The chain recombines TRBV25-1 with TRBJ2-1, with a weak D call TRBD2 (6 bases). V was pared by 6 bases and J by 4 bases, with 22 bases between. The CDR3 covers 17 residues. Per germline, CDR1 MGHDK and CDR2 SYGVNS.

V is TRBV19 and J is TRBJ2-5; TRBD2 matches at 9 bases. CDR1 is LNHDA and CDR2 is SQIVND in the germline V gene (reference sequence). Unmatched junction bases numbered 13, after V lost 4 bases and J lost 1 base. The CDR3 has 18 residues. CDR3 in amino acids: CASSSGVLAGPFQETQYF. Written as DNA, the CDR3 is TGTGCCAGTAGTAGCGGCGTGCTAGCGGGGCCGTTCCAAGAGACCCAGTACTTC.

This chain joins TRBV5-1 and TRBJ2-1, with D possibly matching TRBD2 (5 bases). V gave up 5 bases and J gave up 0 bases, with 15 bases separating them. The CDR3 runs 16 residues. Germline V gives CDR1 SGHRS, CDR2 YFSETQ. The CDR3 loop reads CASRVAESGSYNEQFF. The CDR3 DNA reads as TGCGCCAGCAGAGTCGCGGAGAGCGGCTCCTACAATGAGCAGTTCTTC.